Below, one TCR beta chain is given with its context. Preparation of the TCRbeta library was carried out with unique molecular identifiers. MiXCR was run by TCRdb on the PCR reads, yielding one entry per CDR3 protein. In the table there are about 240,000 distinct CDR3 sequences, about 25% of which are singletons. These data come from a study of T-cell reconstitution after alpha-beta-depleted transplantation in children. V shed 3 bases and J shed 3 bases, with 20 bases lying between them. CDR3 length equals 18 residues. Germline lookup yields CDR1 SSHAT and CDR2 FNYEAQ (reference sequence). The sequencing used PBMCs, collected before TCRalphabeta/CD19-depleted stem cell transplant. The receptor was derived from a girl aged 2 to 9 with Fanconi anemia, due to receive a stem cell transplant. V usage is TRBV7-7 and J usage is TRBJ2-2; D gene unclear. The CDR3 region has the DNA TGTGCCAGCAGCTTTTATCCCCCGTTCAGCGTCGACACCGGGGAGCTGTTTTTT. Encoded protein: CASSFYPPFSVDTGELFF.